One and the same sample provided the 28 T cell receptor beta chains below, sequenced in a study of blood T cell repertoires in COVID-19 (dated by TCRdb to the early 2020s). Libraries came from the immunoSEQ multiplex PCR assay. This is the immuneACCESS table as TCRdb keeps it, with only in-frame sequences that have V and J called. A part of the clones is gone; compared with another copy, unresolved V genes explain less than half, and the rest is unexplained. The sample records 130,000 or so clones, 85% to 90% of which are singletons. The top ten clones comprise roughly 2.2% of the sample. Sequenced: peripheral blood. These receptors came from a man in his 70s with active COVID-19.

V and J are TRBV9 and TRBJ2-7, with D perhaps TRBD1 (6 bases). CDR3 length equals 13 residues. The V end lost 4 bases, the J end lost 6 bases, and 14 bases lay between the germline ends. Germline V gene sequence: CDR1 SGDLS, CDR2 YYNGEE. The CDR3 DNA is TGTGCCAGCAGCAGGGACACAGGGCGCGAGCAGTACTTC. Translating gives CASSRDTGREQYF.

This chain uses TRBV19 with TRBJ1-6; D gene ambiguous. Trimming removed 8 bases from V and 8 bases from J, with 16 bases in between. The length of the CDR3 is 14 residues. CDR1 and CDR2 (germline): LNHDA, SQIVND (reference sequence). CDR3 residues: CASRPDGEYSPLHF. CDR3 in DNA: TGTGCCAGTCGTCCCGACGGAGAATATTCACCCCTCCACTTT.

The chain has TRBV5-4 and TRBJ1-2; tentative D call: TRBD1 (5 bases). Per germline, CDR1 SGHNT and CDR2 YYREEE (reference sequence). CDR3 length equals 15 residues. The V gene lost 4 bases and the J gene lost 6 bases, with 19 bases spanning the gap. The CDR3 spells CASSTPGGGSHGYTF. Here the CDR3 DNA reads TGTGCCAGCAGCACCCCGGGGGGTGGGTCCCATGGCTACACCTTC.

The count of this clone is one. The rearrangement joins TRBV6-5 to TRBJ2-7; 11 bases are shared with TRBD2. This CDR3 is 15 amino acids long. J gave up 9 bases and V 2 bases, and 9 bases lay outside the gene matches. CDR1 MNHEY and CDR2 SVGAGI come from the germline V gene. CDR3 sequence (DNA): TGTGCCAGCAGTTACACCATAGCGGGAGGGTGGGCGCAGTACTTC. Its translation: CASSYTIAGGWAQYF.

The chain is built from TRBV28 and TRBJ2-2; TRBD2 matches 8 bases. This CDR3 is 16 amino acids long. The germline V gene encodes CDR1 MDHEN and CDR2 SYDVKM. V lost 6 bases, J lost 4 bases, and 10 bases stayed unmatched. CDR3 in DNA: TGTGCCAGCAGGATCGGGGGGGCGCACAGCACCGGGGAGCTGTTTTTT. Protein: CASRIGGAHSTGELFF.

The rearrangement links TRBV9 to TRBJ2-1, with 10 bases identical to TRBD2. CDR1 is SGDLS, CDR2 YYNGEE, per germline. The V and J ends lost 1 base and 12 bases, in that order; junction bases with no gene match: 4. This CDR3 is built from 13 residues. The CDR3 is CASSVLAGVGQFF. DNA of the CDR3: TGTGCCAGCAGCGTACTAGCGGGAGTGGGGCAGTTCTTC.

This chain links TRBV3-1 (or the pseudogene TRBV3-2) with TRBJ1-2; 10 bases align to TRBD1. Germline CDR1 LGHDT, CDR2 YNNKEL (reference sequence). The CDR3 extends over 13 amino acids. V lost 3 bases, J lost 6 bases, and 1 base stayed unmatched. For the CDR3, the DNA is TGTGCCAGCAGCCATGGGACAGGGGATGGCTACACCTTC. Translated, it gives CASSHGTGDGYTF.

This clone was seen once. This chain uses TRBV5-1 with TRBJ2-7, with 8 bases fitting TRBD1. V lost 4 bases and J lost 0; bases outside the gene matches: 3. The CDR3 consists of 14 residues. CDR1 is SGHRS and CDR2 is YFSETQ in the germline V gene. The CDR3 bases are TGCGCCAGCAGCGCAACAGGGGGCTCCTACGAGCAGTACTTC. It yields the protein CASSATGGSYEQYF.

The rearrangement links TRBV30 to TRBJ2-2; 7 bases are a match to TRBD2. The CDR3 is 15 amino acids. V shed 0 bases and J 5 bases; nucleotides not matched to a gene: 6. Germline V gives CDR1 GTSNPN, CDR2 SVGIG (reference sequence). CDR3 residues: CAWSVWTRATGELFF. As DNA, the CDR3 is TGTGCCTGGAGTGTTTGGACTAGGGCAACCGGGGAGCTGTTTTTT.

This rearrangement joins TRBV4-1 to TRBJ2-7, with D perhaps TRBD2 (5 bases). Trimming removed 0 bases at V and 6 bases at J, with 12 bases between. The CDR3 loop spans 14 amino acids. The germline gives CDR1 MGHRA, CDR2 YSYEKL. The CDR3 reads CASSQDQEVSEQYF. The CDR3 region has the DNA TGCGCCAGCAGCCAAGACCAGGAGGTAAGCGAGCAGTACTTC.

The V call is TRBV28, the J call TRBJ2-5; TRBD2 aligns across 10 bases. V lost 7 bases and J lost 5; bases outside the gene matches: 13. CDR3 length: 16 residues. Germline V lookup: CDR1 MDHEN, CDR2 SYDVKM. The chain's CDR3 is CASIPLLAGEGETQYF. The CDR3 DNA reads TGTGCCAGCATTCCCCTTCTAGCGGGAGAGGGGGAGACCCAGTACTTC.

Here the CDR3 DNA reads TGTGCCAGCTCACCCTACCCTACAGGGAATGAGCAGTTCTTC. As protein: CASSPYPTGNEQFF. The rearrangement uses TRBV18 and TRBJ2-1, with D possibly TRBD1 on 6 matching bases. Per the germline V gene, CDR1 is KGHSH and CDR2 is LQKENI. V lost 3 bases to trimming and J lost 7 bases, with 13 bases between them. The CDR3 runs to 14 residues. Combining the CDR3 with reference TRBV18 and TRBJ2-1 gives the whole variable domain NAGVMQNPRHLVRRRGQEARLRCSPMKGHSHVYWYRQLPEEGLKFMVYLQKENIIDESGMPKERFSAEFPKEGPSILRIQQVVRGDSAAYFCASSPYPTGNEQFFGPGTRLTVL.

The chain couples TRBV2 to TRBJ1-2; possible D gene TRBD1, 6 bases. The V and J ends lost 6 bases and 5 bases respectively, with 10 bases between them. CDR1 and CDR2 (germline): SNHLY, FYNNEI. The CDR3 is 12 residues long. DNA for the CDR3: TGTGCCAGCAGCCCAGGGGAATATGGCTACACCTTC. It yields the protein CASSPGEYGYTF.

The chain employs TRBV2 and TRBJ1-1; the match to TRBD1 covers 7 bases. Germline CDR1 SNHLY, CDR2 FYNNEI. V gave up 2 bases and J gave up 3 bases; unmatched junction bases: 6. This CDR3 spans 15 amino acids. CDR3 in amino acids: CASSEYQGGYTEAFF. The CDR3 DNA sequence: TGTGCCAGCAGTGAATATCAGGGGGGATACACTGAAGCTTTCTTT.

This chain links TRBV7-2 with TRBJ2-3, with D possibly matching TRBD2 (6 bases). The germline gives CDR1 SGHTA, CDR2 FQGNSA. The CDR3 consists of 15 residues. V gave up 5 bases and J gave up 1 base, with 13 bases separating them. The CDR3 coding sequence is TGTGCCAGCAGCGCCACGGGAGTGGGCACAGATACGCAGTATTTT. It translates to CASSATGVGTDTQYF. Together with reference TRBV7-2 and TRBJ2-3, the CDR3 gives the full variable domain: GAGVSQSPSNKVTEKGKDVELRCDPISGHTALYWYRQSLGQGLEFLIYFQGNSAPDKSGLPSDRFSAERTGGSVSTLTIQRTQQEDSAVYLCASSATGVGTDTQYFGPGTRLTVL.

V is TRBV28 and J is TRBJ1-5; D gene unclear. Germline assignment: CDR1 MDHEN and CDR2 SYDVKM. V was trimmed by 5 bases and J by 1 base, leaving 9 bases between them. The CDR3 covers 14 residues. CDR3: CASSPRISNQPQHF. DNA for the CDR3: TGTGCCAGCAGTCCTAGGATCAGCAATCAGCCCCAGCATTTT. The complete variable domain, with remaining parts taken from reference TRBV28 and TRBJ1-5, reads DVKVTQSSRYLVKRTGEKVFLECVQDMDHENMFWYRQDPGLGLRLIYFSYDVKMKEKGDIPEGYSVSREKKERFSLILESASTNQTSMYLCASSPRISNQPQHFGDGTRLSIL.

The chain recombines TRBV15 with TRBJ2-4, with D unresolved. This CDR3 has 13 amino acids. Germline V gene data show CDR1 as LNHNV and CDR2 as YYDKDF (reference sequence). Trimming stripped 0 bases from V and 3 bases from J, with 3 bases between. CDR3 residues: CATSRESKNIQYF. Here the CDR3 DNA reads TGTGCCACCAGCAGAGAGAGCAAAAACATTCAGTACTTC.

CDR3: CASREGTSGANEQFF. The CDR3, as DNA: TGTGCCAGTCGGGAAGGGACTAGCGGGGCCAATGAGCAGTTCTTC. V usage is TRBV28 and J usage is TRBJ2-1; 13 bases fit TRBD2. Germline V gene lookup returns CDR1 MDHEN and CDR2 SYDVKM. V shed 9 bases, J shed 6 bases, and the junction held 8 bases outside the gene matches. The CDR3 consists of 15 residues.

The chain combines TRBV14 with TRBJ2-3, with unresolved D. CDR1 is SGHDN and CDR2 is FVKESK in the germline V gene. The CDR3 sequence is 15 residues long. V lost 4 bases, J lost 0 bases, and 11 bases lay in between. DNA of the CDR3: TGTGCCAGCAGCCGCCAACCGACTAGCACAGATACGCAGTATTTT. It is translated as CASSRQPTSTDTQYF.

The chain is built from TRBV19 and TRBJ2-7, with 12 bases matching TRBD2. CDR1 and CDR2 (germline): LNHDA, SQIVND (reference sequence). The CDR3 length is 15 residues. V gave up 5 bases and J gave up 6 bases; unmatched junction bases: 8. The CDR3 sequence is CASSVGLAGSGEQYF. CDR3 DNA sequence: TGTGCCAGTAGTGTCGGACTAGCGGGAAGTGGCGAGCAGTACTTC.

This clone was seen a single time. The CDR3 DNA is TGTGCCAGTCACAAAGGTAGCGGATCGGCGGATACGCAGTATTTT. Protein product: CASHKGSGSADTQYF. V usage is TRBV7-9 and J usage is TRBJ2-3; weak D call: TRBD2 (6 bases). The CDR3 has 15 amino acids. Germline V gives CDR1 SEHNR, CDR2 FQNEAQ (reference sequence). V was cut by 9 bases and J by 6 bases, with 22 bases left in between.

The chain recombines TRBV28 with TRBJ2-7; a weak D match, TRBD2 (6 bases). The germline CDR1 and CDR2 sequences are MDHEN and SYDVKM. V gave up 2 bases and J gave up 0 bases, with 17 bases separating them. This CDR3 contains 17 residues. The CDR3 nucleotides read TGTGCCAGCAGTTTAAAAGGGAGGAGGGTCCACTCCTACGAGCAGTACTTC. Translation gives CASSLKGRRVHSYEQYF.

Regarding this clone: At one end, the junction sequence differs from germline, possibly due to a read error. The chain joins TRBV6-1 to TRBJ2-4; 7 bases fit TRBD2. CDR1 is MNHNS and CDR2 is SASEGT in the germline V gene. The CDR3 spans 15 residues. CDR3 sequence: CASSEAQRLAVRWNF. DNA of the CDR3: TGTGCCAGCAGTGAAGCGCAGAGGCTAGCGGTAAGATGGAACTTC.

The rearrangement uses TRBV24-1 and TRBJ2-1; 10 positions match TRBD2. CDR1 and CDR2 from the germline V gene are KGHDR and SFDVKD. The CDR3 has 15 amino acids. With 3 bases clipped from V and 8 bases from J, the junction kept 6 bases outside the gene matches. The CDR3 protein is CATSDTSGKIHEQFF. The CDR3 DNA sequence: TGTGCCACCAGTGATACTAGCGGGAAAATCCATGAGCAGTTCTTC.

The chain combines TRBV2 with TRBJ2-5, with D possibly being TRBD2 (7 bases). The CDR3 runs to 14 residues. Trimming took 1 base from V and 5 from J, leaving 11 bases between them. The germline CDR1 and CDR2 sequences are SNHLY and FYNNEI. CDR3 sequence (DNA): TGTGCCAGCAGTGAAGGGGGGGGCCCGGAGACCCAGTACTTC. Its protein product is CASSEGGGPETQYF.

A remark on this clone: Other DNA sequences in this specimen translate into the identical CDR3. V is TRBV2 and J is TRBJ2-3; 10 bases line up with TRBD1. The V gene end was trimmed by 6 bases and the J gene end by 0 bases; junction bases not matched to a gene: 0. This CDR3 is built from 14 residues. In germline, CDR1 is SNHLY, CDR2 FYNNEI. The CDR3 DNA reads TGTGCCAGCAGGGGACAGGGGAGCACAGATACGCAGTATTTT. Amino acids: CASRGQGSTDTQYF.

This chain joins TRBV7-8 and TRBJ2-3; 9 bases match TRBD1. This CDR3 is 15 amino acids long. CDR1 and CDR2 from the germline V gene are SGHVS and FQNEAQ. V shed 1 base, J shed 4 bases, and the junction held 3 bases outside the gene matches. CDR3 nucleotides: TGTGCCAGCAGCTTAGGGGACAGGGCGGCAGATACGCAGTATTTT. It encodes CASSLGDRAADTQYF.

The chain combines TRBV27 with TRBJ1-4; TRBD1 matches 11 bases. Unmatched junction bases numbered 3, after V lost 6 bases and J lost 6 bases. In germline, CDR1 is MNHEY, CDR2 SMNVEV (reference sequence). The CDR3 spans 14 residues. This CDR3 is CASSTGQGDEKLFF. CDR3 coding DNA: TGTGCCAGCAGCACGGGACAGGGGGATGAAAAACTGTTTTTT.